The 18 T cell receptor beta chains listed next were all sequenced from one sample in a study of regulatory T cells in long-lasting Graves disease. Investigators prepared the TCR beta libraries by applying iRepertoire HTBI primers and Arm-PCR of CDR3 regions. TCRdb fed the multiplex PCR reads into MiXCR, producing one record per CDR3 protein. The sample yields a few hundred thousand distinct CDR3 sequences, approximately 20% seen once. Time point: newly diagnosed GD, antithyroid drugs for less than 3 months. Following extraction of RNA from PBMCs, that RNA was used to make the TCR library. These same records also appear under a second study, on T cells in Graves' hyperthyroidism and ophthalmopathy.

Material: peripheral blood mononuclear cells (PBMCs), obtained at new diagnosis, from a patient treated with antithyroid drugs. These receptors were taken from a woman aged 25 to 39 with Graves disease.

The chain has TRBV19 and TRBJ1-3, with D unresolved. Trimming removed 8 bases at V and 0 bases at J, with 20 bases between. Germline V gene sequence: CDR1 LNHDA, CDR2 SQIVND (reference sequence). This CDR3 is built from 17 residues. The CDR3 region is CASRPRKWRDSGNTIYF. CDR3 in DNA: TGTGCCAGTCGCCCCCGGAAGTGGCGGGACTCTGGAAACACCATATATTTT.

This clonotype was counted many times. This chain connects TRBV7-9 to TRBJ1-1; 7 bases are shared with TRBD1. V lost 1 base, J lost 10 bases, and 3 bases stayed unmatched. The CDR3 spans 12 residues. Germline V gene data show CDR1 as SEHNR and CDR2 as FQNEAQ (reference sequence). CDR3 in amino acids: CASSLDRGGAFF. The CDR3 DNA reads TGTGCCAGCAGCTTAGACAGGGGAGGAGCTTTCTTT.

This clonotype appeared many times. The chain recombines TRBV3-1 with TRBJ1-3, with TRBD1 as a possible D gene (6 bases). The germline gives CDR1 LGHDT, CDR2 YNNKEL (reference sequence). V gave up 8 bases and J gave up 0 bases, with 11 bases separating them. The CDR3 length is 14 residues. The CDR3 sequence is CASSQDSSGNTIYF. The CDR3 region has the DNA TGTGCCAGCTCACAGGACAGCTCTGGAAACACCATATATTTT.

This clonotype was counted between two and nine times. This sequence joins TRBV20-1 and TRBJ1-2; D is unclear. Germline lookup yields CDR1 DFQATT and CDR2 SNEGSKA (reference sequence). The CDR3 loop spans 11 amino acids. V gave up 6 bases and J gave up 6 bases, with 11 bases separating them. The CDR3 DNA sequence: TGCAGTGCCAGTGCGGCTGATGGCTACACCTTC. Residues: CSASAADGYTF.

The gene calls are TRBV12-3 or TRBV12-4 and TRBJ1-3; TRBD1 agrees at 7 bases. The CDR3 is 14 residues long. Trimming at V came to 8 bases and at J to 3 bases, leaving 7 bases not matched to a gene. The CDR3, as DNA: TGTGCCAGCCGGGAGACAGGGTATGGAAACACCATATATTTT. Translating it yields CASRETGYGNTIYF.

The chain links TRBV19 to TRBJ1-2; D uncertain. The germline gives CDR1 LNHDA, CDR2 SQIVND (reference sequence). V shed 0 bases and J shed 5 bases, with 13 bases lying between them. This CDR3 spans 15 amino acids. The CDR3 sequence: CASSIDITYGYGYTF. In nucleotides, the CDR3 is TGTGCCAGTAGTATAGATATTACCTACGGGTATGGCTACACCTTC.

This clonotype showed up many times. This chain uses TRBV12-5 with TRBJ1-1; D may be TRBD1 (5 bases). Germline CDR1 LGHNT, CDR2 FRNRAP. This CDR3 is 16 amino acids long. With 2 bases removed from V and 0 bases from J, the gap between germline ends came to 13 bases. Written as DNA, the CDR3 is TGTGCTAGTGGTTTGCCCCCCCGGGGGATGAACACTGAAGCTTTCTTT. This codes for CASGLPPRGMNTEAFF.

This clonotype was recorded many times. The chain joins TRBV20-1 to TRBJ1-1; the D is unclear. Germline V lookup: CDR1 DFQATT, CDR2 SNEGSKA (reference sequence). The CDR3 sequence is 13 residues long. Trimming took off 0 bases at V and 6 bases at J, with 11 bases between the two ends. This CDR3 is CSARDQPVAEAFF. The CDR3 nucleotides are TGCAGTGCTAGAGATCAACCGGTAGCTGAAGCTTTCTTT.

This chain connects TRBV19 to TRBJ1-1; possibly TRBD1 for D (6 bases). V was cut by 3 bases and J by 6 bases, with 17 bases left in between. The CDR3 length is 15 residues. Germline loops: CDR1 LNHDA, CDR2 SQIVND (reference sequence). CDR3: CASSISPGADSEAFF. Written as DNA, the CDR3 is TGTGCCAGTAGTATTAGTCCGGGGGCGGACTCTGAAGCTTTCTTT. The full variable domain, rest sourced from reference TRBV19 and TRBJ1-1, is DGGITQSPKYLFRKEGQNVTLSCEQNLNHDAMYWYRQDPGQGLRLIYYSQIVNDFQKGDIAEGYSVSREKKESFPLTVTSAQKNPTAFYLCASSISPGADSEAFFGQGTRLTVV.

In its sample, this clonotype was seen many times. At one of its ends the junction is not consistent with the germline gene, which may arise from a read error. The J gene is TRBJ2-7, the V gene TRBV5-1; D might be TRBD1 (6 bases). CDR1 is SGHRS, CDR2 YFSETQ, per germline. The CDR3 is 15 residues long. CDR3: CASSLVGQTVNEQYF. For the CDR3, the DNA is TGTGCCAGCAGCTTGGTCGGACAGACCGTGAACGAGCAGTACTTC.

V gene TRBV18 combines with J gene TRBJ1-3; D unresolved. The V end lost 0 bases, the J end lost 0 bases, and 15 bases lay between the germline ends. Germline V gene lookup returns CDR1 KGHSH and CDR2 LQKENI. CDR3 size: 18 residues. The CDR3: CASSPPVRQPRSGNTIYF. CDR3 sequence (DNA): TGTGCCAGCTCACCACCGGTGCGCCAGCCACGCTCTGGAAACACCATATATTTT.

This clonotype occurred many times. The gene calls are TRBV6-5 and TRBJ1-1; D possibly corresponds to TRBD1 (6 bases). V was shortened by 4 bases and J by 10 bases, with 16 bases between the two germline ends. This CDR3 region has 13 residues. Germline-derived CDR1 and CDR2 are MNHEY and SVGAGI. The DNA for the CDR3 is TGTGCCAGCAGTTCCAGGGGTTTTGGAGGAGCTTTCTTT. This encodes CASSSRGFGGAFF.

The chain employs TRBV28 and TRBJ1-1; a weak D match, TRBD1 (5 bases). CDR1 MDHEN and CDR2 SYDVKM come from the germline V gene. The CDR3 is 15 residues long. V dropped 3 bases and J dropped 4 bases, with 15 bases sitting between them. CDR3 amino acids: CASSLVGGLGTEAFF. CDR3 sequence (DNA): TGTGCCAGCAGTTTGGTTGGGGGTTTGGGCACTGAAGCTTTCTTT.

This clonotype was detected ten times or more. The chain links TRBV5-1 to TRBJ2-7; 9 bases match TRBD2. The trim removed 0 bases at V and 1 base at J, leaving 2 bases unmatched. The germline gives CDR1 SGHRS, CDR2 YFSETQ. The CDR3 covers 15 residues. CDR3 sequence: CASSLEAGGSYEQYF. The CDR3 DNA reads TGCGCCAGCAGCTTGGAAGCGGGGGGATCCTACGAGCAGTACTTC.

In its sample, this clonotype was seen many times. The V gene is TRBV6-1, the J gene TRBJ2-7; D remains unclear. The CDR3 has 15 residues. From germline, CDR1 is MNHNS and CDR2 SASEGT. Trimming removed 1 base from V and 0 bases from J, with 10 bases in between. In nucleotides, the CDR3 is TGTGCCAGCAGTGAAGGGCGGTATAGCTCCTACGAGCAGTACTTC. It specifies CASSEGRYSSYEQYF.

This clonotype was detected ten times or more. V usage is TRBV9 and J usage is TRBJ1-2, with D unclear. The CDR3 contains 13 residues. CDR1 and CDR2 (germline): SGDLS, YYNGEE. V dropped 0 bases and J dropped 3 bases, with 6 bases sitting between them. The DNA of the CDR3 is TGTGCCAGCAGCGTAGCAGAGCACTATGGCTACACCTTC. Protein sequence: CASSVAEHYGYTF.

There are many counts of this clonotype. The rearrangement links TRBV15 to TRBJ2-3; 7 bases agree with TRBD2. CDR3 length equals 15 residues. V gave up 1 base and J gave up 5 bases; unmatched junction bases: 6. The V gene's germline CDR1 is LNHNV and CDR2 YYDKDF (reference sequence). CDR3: CATSRGAGVEDTQYF. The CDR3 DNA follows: TGTGCCACCAGCAGAGGTGCGGGGGTGGAAGATACGCAGTATTTT.

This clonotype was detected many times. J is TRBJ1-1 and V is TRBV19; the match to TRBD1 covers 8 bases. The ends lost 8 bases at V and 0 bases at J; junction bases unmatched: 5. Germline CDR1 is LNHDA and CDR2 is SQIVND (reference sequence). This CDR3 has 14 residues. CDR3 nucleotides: TGTGCCAGTGACAGGGGCGCTATGAACACTGAAGCTTTCTTT. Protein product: CASDRGAMNTEAFF.